The present T cell receptor beta chain was sequenced within a study of T cell changes during pregnancy in multiple sclerosis. The CDR3 has 14 amino acids. Germline assignment: CDR1 SGHRS and CDR2 YFSETQ. Unmatched junction bases numbered 5, after V lost 4 bases and J lost 6 bases. Repertoires were generated with immunoSEQ multiplex PCR, while TCRdb's copy carries only in-frame clones and drops some. The table has roughly 100,000 clones, 75% to 95% seen once. The specimen was peripheral blood, collected in the second trimester of pregnancy. The sequence was collected from a female donor with multiple sclerosis, enrolled in a pregnancy study. This rearrangement joins TRBV5-1 to TRBJ2-3; the match to TRBD1 covers 10 bases. CDR3 amino acids: CASSAGQGLDTQYF. CDR3 coding DNA: TGCGCCAGCAGCGCGGGACAGGGGCTGGATACGCAGTATTTT.